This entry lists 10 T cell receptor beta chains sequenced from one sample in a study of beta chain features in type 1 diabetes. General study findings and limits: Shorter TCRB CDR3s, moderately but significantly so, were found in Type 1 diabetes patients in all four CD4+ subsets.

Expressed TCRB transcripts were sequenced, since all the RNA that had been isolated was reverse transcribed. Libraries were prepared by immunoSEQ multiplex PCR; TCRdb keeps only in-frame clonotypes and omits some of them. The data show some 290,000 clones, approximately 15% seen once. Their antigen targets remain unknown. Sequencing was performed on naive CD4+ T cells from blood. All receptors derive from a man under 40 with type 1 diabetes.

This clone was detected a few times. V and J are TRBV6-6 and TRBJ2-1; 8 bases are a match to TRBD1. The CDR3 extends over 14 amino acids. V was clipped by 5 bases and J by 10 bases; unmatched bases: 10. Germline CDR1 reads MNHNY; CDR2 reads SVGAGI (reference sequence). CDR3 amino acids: CASSSWQGAEEQFF. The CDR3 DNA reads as TGTGCCAGCAGTAGTTGGCAGGGGGCAGAGGAGCAGTTCTTC.

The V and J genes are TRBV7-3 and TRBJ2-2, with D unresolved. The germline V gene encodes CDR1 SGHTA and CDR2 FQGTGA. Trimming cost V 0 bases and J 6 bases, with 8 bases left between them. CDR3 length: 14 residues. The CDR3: CASSLTGLAGELFF. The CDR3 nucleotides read TGTGCCAGCAGCTTAACTGGGCTCGCCGGGGAGCTGTTTTTT.

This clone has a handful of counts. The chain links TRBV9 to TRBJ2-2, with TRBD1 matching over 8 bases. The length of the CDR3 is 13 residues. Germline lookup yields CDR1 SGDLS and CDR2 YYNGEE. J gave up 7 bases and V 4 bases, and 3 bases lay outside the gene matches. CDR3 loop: CASSWTGIGELFF. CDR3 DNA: TGTGCCAGCAGCTGGACAGGGATCGGGGAGCTGTTTTTT.

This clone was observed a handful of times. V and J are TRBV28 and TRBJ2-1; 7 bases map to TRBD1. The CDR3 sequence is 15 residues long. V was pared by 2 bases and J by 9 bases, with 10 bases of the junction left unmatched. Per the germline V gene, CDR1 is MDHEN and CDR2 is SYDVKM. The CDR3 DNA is TGTGCCAGCAGTTTAAGGTCTGCAGGGGGACCTGAGCAGTTCTTC. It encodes CASSLRSAGGPEQFF.

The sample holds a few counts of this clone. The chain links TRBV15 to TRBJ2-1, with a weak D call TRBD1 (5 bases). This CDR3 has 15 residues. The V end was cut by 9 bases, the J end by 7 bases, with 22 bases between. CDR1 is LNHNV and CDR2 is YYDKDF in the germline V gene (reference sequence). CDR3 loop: CATTNQNQGRNEQFF. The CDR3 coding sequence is TGTGCCACTACCAACCAAAATCAGGGAAGGAATGAGCAGTTCTTC.

CDR3 bases: TGCAGTGCTCGCAGTAATGAAAAACTGTTTTTT. It is translated as CSARSNEKLFF. The chain recombines TRBV20-1 with TRBJ1-4, with D hard to call. The CDR3 loop spans 11 amino acids. Germline V CDR1 and CDR2: DFQATT, SNEGSKA (reference sequence). The V end was cut by 5 bases, the J end by 4 bases, with 5 bases between.

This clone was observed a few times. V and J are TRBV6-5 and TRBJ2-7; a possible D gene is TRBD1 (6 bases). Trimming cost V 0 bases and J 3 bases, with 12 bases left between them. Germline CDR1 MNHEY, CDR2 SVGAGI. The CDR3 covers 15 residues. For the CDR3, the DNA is TGTGCCAGCAGTTACTCGGGGACACGGGGCTACGAGCAGTACTTC. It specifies CASSYSGTRGYEQYF.

CDR3: CASSFLVAGELFF. In DNA form, the CDR3 reads TGTGCCAGCAGCTTTCTAGTTGCCGGGGAGCTGTTTTTT. This sequence joins TRBV7-3 and TRBJ2-2; no firm D call. V was clipped by 3 bases and J by 6 bases, with 8 bases between them. Germline V gene data show CDR1 as SGHTA and CDR2 as FQGTGA. This CDR3 contains 13 residues.

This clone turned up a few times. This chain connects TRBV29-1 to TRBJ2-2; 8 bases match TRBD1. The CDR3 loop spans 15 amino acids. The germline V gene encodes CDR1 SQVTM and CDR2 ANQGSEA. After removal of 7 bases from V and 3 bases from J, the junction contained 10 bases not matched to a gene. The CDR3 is CSGTGMGGYTGELFF. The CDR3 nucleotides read TGCAGCGGGACAGGGATGGGGGGATACACCGGGGAGCTGTTTTTT.

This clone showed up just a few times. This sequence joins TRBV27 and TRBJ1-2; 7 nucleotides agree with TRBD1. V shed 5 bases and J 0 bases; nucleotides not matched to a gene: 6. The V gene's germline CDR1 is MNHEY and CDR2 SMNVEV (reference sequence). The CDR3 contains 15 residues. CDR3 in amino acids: CASSAGTASNYGYTF. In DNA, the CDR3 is TGTGCCAGCAGTGCCGGGACAGCCTCTAACTATGGCTACACCTTC.